Following are 15 T cell receptor beta chains from one sample sequenced in a study of blood T cells in healthy people across ages. A second PCR, run for roughly 7 to 12 cycles, used a sample-barcoded 5' primer plus a J-beta primer mix. TCRdb re-called the 5' RACE reads through MiXCR, storing one row per CDR3 protein. The sample yields about 1.6 million distinct CDR3 sequences, roughly 32% seen once. What was sequenced was blood. Receptors were obtained from a woman aged 25-40 years in good health.

This clonotype appeared a few times. This chain connects TRBV12-3 or TRBV12-4 to TRBJ2-5; 11 bases agree with TRBD2. The ends lost 6 bases at V and 0 bases at J; junction bases unmatched: 3. The CDR3 is 15 residues long. The CDR3 DNA reads TGTGCCAGCAGCTCTAGCGGGGGGTACCAAGAGACCCAGTACTTC. This sequence encodes CASSSSGGYQETQYF.

The chain links TRBV6-2 or TRBV6-3 to TRBJ2-1; 7 bases match TRBD2. Germline lookup yields CDR1 MNHEY and CDR2 SVGEGT. The junction had 6 bases not matched to a gene; V was cut back by 6 bases and J by 4 bases. This CDR3 region has 14 residues. The CDR3 region has the DNA TGTGCCAGCAGCGGCGGGAGTATGTACAATGAGCAGTTCTTC. Translating it yields CASSGGSMYNEQFF.

The V gene is TRBV7-3, the J gene TRBJ1-5; 9 bases line up with TRBD1. This CDR3 spans 14 amino acids. The germline CDR1 and CDR2 sequences are SGHTA and FQGTGA. Losses at the gene ends were 2 bases for V and 10 bases for J; bases not matched to a gene: 6. CDR3 bases: TGTGCCAGCAGCTTACTTGGGACAGGGACACCCCAGCATTTT. Amino acids: CASSLLGTGTPQHF. Together with reference TRBV7-3 and TRBJ1-5, the CDR3 gives the full variable domain: GAGVSQTPSNKVTEKGKYVELRCDPISGHTALYWYRQSLGQGPEFLIYFQGTGAADDSGLPNDRFFAVRPEGSVSTLKIQRTERGDSAVYLCASSLLGTGTPQHFGDGTRLSIL.

In its sample, this clonotype was seen a few times. The chain joins TRBV9 to TRBJ1-1; possibly TRBD1 for D (6 bases). The CDR3 is made up of 13 amino acids. Between the trimmed V and J ends, which lost 0 bases and 5 bases, there was a span of 8 bases. Germline-derived CDR1 and CDR2 are SGDLS and YYNGEE. The CDR3 is CASSVEGGTEAFF. As DNA, the CDR3 is TGTGCCAGCAGCGTAGAAGGGGGGACTGAAGCTTTCTTT.

The CDR3 coding sequence is TGTGCCATCGGTGGAGGGGCATCGACTGAAGCTTTCTTT. Translated, it gives CAIGGGASTEAFF. The chain is built from TRBV10-3 and TRBJ1-1; D perhaps matches TRBD1 (5 bases). Germline V gene data show CDR1 as ENHRY and CDR2 as SYGVKD. The CDR3 contains 13 residues. V was shortened by 8 bases and J by 5 bases, with 15 bases between the two germline ends.

The J gene is TRBJ2-2, the V gene TRBV10-3, with unresolved D. V lost 8 bases and J 2 bases, leaving 6 bases between the germline ends. CDR1 ENHRY and CDR2 SYGVKD come from the germline V gene. The CDR3 is 12 amino acids. The CDR3 reads CAIVSNTGELFF. CDR3 nucleotide sequence: TGTGCCATCGTCAGTAACACCGGGGAGCTGTTTTTT.

The V and J genes are TRBV28 and TRBJ1-1; D remains unclear. This CDR3 is built from 12 residues. The germline V and J ends were trimmed by 6 bases and 6 bases, with 11 bases remaining between them. Germline assignment: CDR1 MDHEN and CDR2 SYDVKM. As DNA, the CDR3 is TGTGCCAGCAGACCCGACGTTGCTGAAGCTTTCTTT. Translating it yields CASRPDVAEAFF.

This chain uses TRBV6-5 with TRBJ2-3, with D possibly TRBD2 on 7 matching bases. V lost 1 base and J lost 0, with 20 bases in between. The CDR3 totals 19 residues. Germline loops: CDR1 MNHEY, CDR2 SVGAGI. The CDR3 coding sequence is TGTGCCAGCAGTTACTTGGCATTCGGGGGGCCGACTAGCACAGATACGCAGTATTTT. Translated, it gives CASSYLAFGGPTSTDTQYF.

For this clonotype: The germline gene is not matched at one end of the junction; a read error may be the cause. The rearrangement links TRBV11-2 to TRBJ2-3, with D possibly being TRBD1 (5 bases). This CDR3 spans 12 amino acids. CDR1 is SGHAT, CDR2 FQNNGV, per germline. Here the CDR3 DNA reads TGTGCCGGCAGCTTAGGGGAAGATACGCAGTATTTT. Amino acid sequence: CAGSLGEDTQYF.

This clonotype was recorded at least ten times. V is TRBV10-3 and J is TRBJ2-1, with 13 nucleotides matching TRBD2. CDR1 is ENHRY, CDR2 SYGVKD, per germline. The V segment lost 7 bases and the J segment 7 bases; nucleotides outside the gene matches: 4. This CDR3 spans 14 amino acids. The CDR3 loop is CAIKTSGGMNEQFF. The CDR3 region has the DNA TGTGCCATCAAGACTAGCGGGGGGATGAATGAGCAGTTCTTC.

This clonotype appeared many times. The genes are TRBV7-3 and TRBJ2-1; D is ambiguous. Germline CDR1 SGHTA, CDR2 FQGTGA. Deletions cut 9 bases from V and 3 bases from J, with 3 bases between. This CDR3 contains 10 residues. The CDR3 nucleotides read TGTGCCAGTAACTACAATGAGCAGTTCTTC. This gives the protein CASNYNEQFF.

This clonotype has just a few counts. The rearrangement joins TRBV7-9 to TRBJ1-1; perhaps TRBD1 as D (6 bases). This CDR3 is 14 amino acids long. Trimming pared 1 base from V and 4 bases from J, leaving 10 bases between. Per germline, CDR1 SEHNR and CDR2 FQNEAQ (reference sequence). The CDR3 coding sequence is TGTGCCAGCAGCTTAGTGACAGGTCTCACTGAAGCTTTCTTT. It translates to CASSLVTGLTEAFF.

The chain carries TRBV6-5 and TRBJ1-2; 11 bases align to TRBD1. The CDR3 spans 16 residues. Germline CDR1 reads MNHEY; CDR2 reads SVGAGI. V shed 0 bases and J 2 bases; nucleotides not matched to a gene: 2. Here the CDR3 reads CASSYSRDRGNYGYTF. DNA of the CDR3: TGTGCCAGCAGTTACTCGAGGGACAGGGGGAACTATGGCTACACCTTC.

This clonotype came up many times. CDR3 sequence: CASSPDSFPYEQYF. The DNA for the CDR3 is TGTGCCAGCAGCCCTGACAGTTTCCCCTACGAGCAGTACTTC. The V and J genes are TRBV6-6 and TRBJ2-7, with a tentative D call TRBD1 (5 bases). The germline CDR1 and CDR2 sequences are MNHNY and SVGAGI (reference sequence). The CDR3 loop spans 14 amino acids. V was clipped by 6 bases and J by 2 bases, with 14 bases between them.

The CDR3 nucleotides read TGTGCTGTTACAGGGGGCTCCTACGAGCAGTACTTC. Encoded protein: CAVTGGSYEQYF. V gene TRBV6-5 combines with J gene TRBJ2-7, with TRBD1 matching over 8 bases. Germline-derived CDR1 and CDR2 are MNHEY and SVGAGI. The CDR3 length is 12 residues.